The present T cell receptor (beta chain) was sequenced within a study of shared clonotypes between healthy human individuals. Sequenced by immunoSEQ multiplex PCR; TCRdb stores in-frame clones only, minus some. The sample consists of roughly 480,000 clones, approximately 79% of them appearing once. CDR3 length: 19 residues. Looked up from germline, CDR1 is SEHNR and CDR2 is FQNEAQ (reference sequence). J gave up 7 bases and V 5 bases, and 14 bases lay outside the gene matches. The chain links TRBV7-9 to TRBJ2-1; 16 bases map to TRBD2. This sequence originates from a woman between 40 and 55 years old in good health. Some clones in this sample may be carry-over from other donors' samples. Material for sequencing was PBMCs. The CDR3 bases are TGTGCCAGCAGCCAGCTGGGACTAGCGGGAGGGCCGCTTTCTAATGAGCAGTTCTTC. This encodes CASSQLGLAGGPLSNEQFF.